Listed below are T cell receptor beta chains from one sample, sequenced in a study of T cell responses to AZD1222 COVID-19 vaccine. Sequencing used immunoSEQ multiplex PCR; TCRdb keeps in-frame clones, though not all of them. The table records roughly 120,000 clones, about 91% of them present only once. The sample in question was peripheral blood, obtained on day 0 of AZD1222 vaccination. These receptor sequences come from an adult in good health. The CDR3 runs from the conserved cysteine through the conserved F or W. Each record gives: D gene, clone size, V gene, J gene, CDR3 protein, CDR3 DNA. D genes are given only for firm matches. A row's size may be missing; if present it is once, few, many or a size class.

TRBD2	NA	TRBV4-1	TRBJ2-5	CASSQVATSGGWETQYF	TGCGCCAGCAGCCAAGTTGCGACTAGCGGGGGTTGGGAGACCCAGTACTTC
TRBD2	NA	TRBV5-4	TRBJ2-1	CASSERGEYNEQFF	TGTGCCAGCAGCGAGCGGGGGGAGTACAATGAGCAGTTCTTC
TRBD1	NA	TRBV19	TRBJ2-2	CASSPRQGQLFF	TGTGCCAGTAGTCCAAGACAGGGCCAACTGTTTTTT
NA	NA	TRBV7-9	TRBJ2-7	CASSTGYEQYF	TGTGCCAGCAGCACCGGGTACGAGCAGTACTTC
NA	NA	TRBV6-2/TRBV6-3	TRBJ2-7	CASTPKGQTYEQYF	TGTGCCAGCACCCCGAAGGGACAAACCTACGAGCAGTACTTC
TRBD1	few	TRBV28	TRBJ2-7	CASSSLMTGAYEQYF	TGTGCCAGCAGTTCGCTAATGACAGGGGCCTACGAGCAGTACTTC
TRBD2	NA	TRBV4-1	TRBJ2-1	CASSQEWTSDEQFF	TGCGCCAGCAGCCAAGAATGGACTAGTGATGAGCAGTTCTTC
TRBD2	NA	TRBV28	TRBJ2-3	CASSLTSGGNRAYTQYF	TGTGCCAGCAGTCTGACTAGCGGGGGCAATCGCGCGTATACGCAGTATTTT
TRBD1	few	TRBV11-2	TRBJ2-7	CASSPLRRDRDYEQYF	TGTGCCAGCAGCCCTCTACGCCGGGACAGGGACTACGAGCAGTACTTC
NA	NA	TRBV18	TRBJ2-5	CASSPQGYQETQYF	TGTGCCAGCTCACCACAGGGGTACCAAGAGACCCAGTACTTC
NA	NA	TRBV28	TRBJ2-4	CASSATGGVNIQYF	TGTGCCAGCAGTGCGACGGGGGGCGTAAACATTCAGTACTTC
TRBD1	NA	TRBV27	TRBJ1-2	CASSSTGGRYTF	TGTGCCAGCAGTTCGACAGGGGGTCGCTACACCTTC
NA	NA	TRBV19	TRBJ1-5	CASSIFPGAGGQPQHF	TGTGCCAGTAGTATTTTCCCAGGGGCTGGTGGTCAGCCCCAGCATTTT
NA	NA	TRBV4-2	TRBJ1-5	CASSQDSGAQPQHF	TGTGCCAGCAGCCAAGATTCCGGGGCTCAGCCCCAGCATTTT
NA	NA	TRBV14	TRBJ2-5	CASSQEPGLQETQYF	TGTGCCAGCAGCCAAGAACCAGGCCTGCAAGAGACCCAGTACTTC
NA	NA	TRBV6-2/TRBV6-3	TRBJ1-1	CASSYDQGNTEAFF	TGTGCCAGCAGTTACGATCAGGGCAACACTGAAGCTTTCTTT
TRBD2	NA	TRBV5-1	TRBJ2-1	CASSWGTSGEYNEQFF	TGCGCCAGCAGCTGGGGGACTAGCGGGGAGTACAATGAGCAGTTCTTC
NA	NA	TRBV18	TRBJ2-1	CASSPTSGALNEQFF	TGTGCCAGCTCACCAACATCCGGGGCTCTTAATGAGCAGTTCTTC
NA	NA	TRBV3-1/TRBV3-2	TRBJ1-2	CASSQTVYGYTF	TGTGCCAGCAGCCAGACTGTCTATGGCTACACCTTC
NA	once	TRBV7-2	TRBJ2-5	CASSLASTSETQYF	TGTGCCAGCAGCTTGGCCTCGACATCAGAGACCCAGTACTTC
NA	NA	TRBV2	TRBJ1-1	CASSELPYQAFF	TGTGCCAGCAGTGAACTACCCTATCAAGCTTTCTTT
NA	NA	TRBV4-1	TRBJ1-2	CASSQDGGSGAYGYTF	TGCGCCAGCAGCCAAGATGGAGGGTCAGGCGCCTATGGCTACACCTTC
NA	NA	TRBV5-1	TRBJ1-2	CASSRDPGNYGYTF	TGCGCCAGCAGCCGTGACCCGGGGAACTATGGCTACACCTTC
TRBD1	NA	TRBV7-8	TRBJ1-2	CASSSGTGGDYGYTF	TGTGCCAGCAGCTCCGGGACAGGGGGGGACTATGGCTACACCTTC
NA	NA	TRBV10-3	TRBJ2-2	CAISDSHSAGELFF	TGTGCCATCAGTGACTCCCATAGCGCCGGGGAGCTGTTTTTT
NA	once	TRBV7-2	TRBJ2-2	CASSLAGGGGELFF	TGTGCCAGCAGCTTAGCCGGGGGAGGCGGGGAGCTGTTTTTT
TRBD1	NA	TRBV6-2/TRBV6-3	TRBJ2-7	CASSETGQGTHEQYF	TGTGCCAGCAGCGAAACGGGACAGGGGACGCACGAGCAGTACTTC
NA	NA	TRBV7-2	TRBJ2-1	CASSQEGFGEQFF	TGTGCCAGCAGCCAGGAGGGGTTCGGTGAGCAGTTCTTC
TRBD1	NA	TRBV6-5	TRBJ1-5	CASSPGTGGNQPQHF	TGTGCCAGCAGTCCCGGGACAGGGGGCAATCAGCCCCAGCATTTT
NA	few	TRBV3-1/TRBV3-2	TRBJ1-3	CASSQGTAGNTIYF	TGTGCCAGCAGCCAAGGGACAGCTGGAAACACCATATATTTT
NA	NA	TRBV7-9	TRBJ1-3	CASSLAAPGNTIYF	TGTGCCAGCAGCTTAGCGGCGCCTGGAAACACCATATATTTT
NA	NA	TRBV18	TRBJ1-2	CASSPAGGEGRYTF	TGTGCCAGCTCACCAGCCGGGGGTGAGGGGCGCTACACCTTC
NA	NA	TRBV28	TRBJ1-1	CATYSSSDAFF	TGTGCCACCTACTCCAGCTCTGACGCTTTCTTT
NA	NA	TRBV6-1	TRBJ2-7	CASSEVVNSYEQYF	TGTGCCAGCAGTGAAGTGGTCAATTCCTACGAGCAGTACTTC
NA	NA	TRBV5-1	TRBJ2-1	CASSSGISSYNEQFF	TGCGCCAGCAGCTCCGGGATCAGCTCCTACAATGAGCAGTTCTTC
NA	NA	TRBV7-6	TRBJ2-7	CASSLYVGVTYEQYF	TGTGCCAGCAGCTTATATGTGGGGGTGACCTACGAGCAGTACTTC